What follows describes a single T cell receptor beta chain. There are 14 residues in the CDR3. The germline gives CDR1 MNHEY, CDR2 SVGEGT. Trimming left V 4 bases short and J 4 bases short, with 13 bases between. The data are from a study of blood T cell repertoires in COVID-19. Across the study: Italy, Spain and the United States were the sources of the convalescent and acute COVID-19 samples. T cells, B-cell-depleted T cells, or PBMCs supplied cDNA or gDNA.

Methods used by the authors: It was from reference gene primer amplification that nucleated cell counts were estimated. Clones were read by immunoSEQ multiplex PCR, and TCRdb kept only the in-frame ones, dropping some. The DNA gave D and trimming, while V, J and clone size come from that table. The sample consists of about 40,000 clones, around three quarters of them appearing once. Specimen: peripheral blood. The chain combines TRBV6-2 or TRBV6-3 with TRBJ2-5; D is undetermined. This TCR was recovered from a woman over 75 with acute or convalescent COVID-19. The CDR3 DNA sequence: TGTGCCAGCAGTTCTCTAGGAGTACGAGAGACCCAGTACTTC. As protein: CASSSLGVRETQYF.